The source of this TCR beta chain is a study of T cells in localized non-small cell lung cancer. Whole-study results and caveats: Elevated circulating T cell density in blood was associated with longer overall survival. The tumor had only one region sequenced, so heterogeneity remains possible.

Generated by immunoSEQ multiplex PCR, the TCRdb table keeps only in-frame clones and is missing some. The table shows fewer than 950 clones, with 15% to 25% occurring only once. This CDR3 region has 12 residues. Per germline, CDR1 MNHGY and CDR2 SAAAGT. The V gene lost 5 bases and the J gene lost 5 bases, with 6 bases spanning the gap. With respect to this clone: Antigen: not known.

The chain has TRBV6-8 and TRBJ2-2, with a tentative D call TRBD2 (5 bases). The sequences come from lung tumor tissue, collected before any cancer treatment. This receptor was identified in a male donor aged 60 or over with stage I lung adenocarcinoma. CDR3 sequence (DNA): TGTGCCAGCAGTAGGACTACCGGGGAGCTGTTTTTT. Protein sequence: CASSRTTGELFF.